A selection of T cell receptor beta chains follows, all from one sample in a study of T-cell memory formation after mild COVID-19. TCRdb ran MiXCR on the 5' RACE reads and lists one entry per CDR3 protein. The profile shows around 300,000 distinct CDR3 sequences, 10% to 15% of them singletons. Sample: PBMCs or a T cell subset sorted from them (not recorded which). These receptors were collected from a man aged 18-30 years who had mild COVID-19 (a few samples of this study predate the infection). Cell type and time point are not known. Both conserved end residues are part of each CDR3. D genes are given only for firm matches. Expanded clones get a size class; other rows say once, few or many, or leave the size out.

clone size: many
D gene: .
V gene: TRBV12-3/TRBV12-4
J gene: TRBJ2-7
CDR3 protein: CASSQQGATYEQYF
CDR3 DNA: TGTGCCAGCAGCCAGCAGGGCGCGACGTACGAGCAGTACTTC

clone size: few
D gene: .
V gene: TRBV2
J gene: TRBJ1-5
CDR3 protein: CASSRQARNQPQHF
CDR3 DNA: TGTGCCAGCAGTAGACAGGCCCGCAATCAGCCCCAGCATTTT

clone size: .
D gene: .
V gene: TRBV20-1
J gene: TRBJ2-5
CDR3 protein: CSASPRRYPQETQYF
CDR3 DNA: TGCAGTGCGAGCCCCCGGAGGTACCCTCAAGAGACCCAGTACTTC

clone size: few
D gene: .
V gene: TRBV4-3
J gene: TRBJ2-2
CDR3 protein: CASSQVWGYTGELFF
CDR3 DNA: TGCGCCAGCAGCCAAGTTTGGGGATACACCGGGGAGCTGTTTTTT

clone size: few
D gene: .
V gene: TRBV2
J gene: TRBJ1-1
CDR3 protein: CASSAQGIEAFF
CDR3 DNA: TGTGCCAGCAGTGCTCAGGGAATTGAAGCTTTCTTT

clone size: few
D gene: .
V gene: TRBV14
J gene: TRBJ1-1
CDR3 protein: CASSQQTGGSEAFF
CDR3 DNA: TGTGCCAGCAGCCAACAAACAGGTGGGAGTGAAGCTTTCTTT

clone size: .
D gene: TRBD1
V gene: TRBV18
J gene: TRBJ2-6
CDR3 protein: CASSPGQGGANVLTF
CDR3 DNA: TGTGCCAGCTCACCAGGACAGGGAGGGGCCAACGTCCTGACTTTC

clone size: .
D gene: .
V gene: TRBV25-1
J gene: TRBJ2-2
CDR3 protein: CASTGRGGGELFF
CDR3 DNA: TGTGCCAGCACCGGCAGGGGCGGCGGGGAGCTGTTTTTT

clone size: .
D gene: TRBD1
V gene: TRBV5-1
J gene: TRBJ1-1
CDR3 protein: CASSQGAITEAFF
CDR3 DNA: TGCGCCAGCAGCCAGGGGGCGATCACTGAAGCTTTCTTT

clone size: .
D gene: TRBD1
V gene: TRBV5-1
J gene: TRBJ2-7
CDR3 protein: CASSFGTGYPEQYF
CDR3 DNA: TGCGCCAGCAGCTTCGGGACAGGGTACCCCGAGCAGTACTTC

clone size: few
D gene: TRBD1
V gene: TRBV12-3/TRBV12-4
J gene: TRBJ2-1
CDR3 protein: CASTGTEPPNNEQFF
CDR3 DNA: TGTGCCAGCACCGGGACAGAGCCACCCAACAATGAGCAGTTCTTC

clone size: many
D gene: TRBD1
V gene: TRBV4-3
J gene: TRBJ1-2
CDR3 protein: CASSFGQGSGYTF
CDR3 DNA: TGCGCCAGCAGCTTTGGACAGGGGAGTGGCTACACCTTC

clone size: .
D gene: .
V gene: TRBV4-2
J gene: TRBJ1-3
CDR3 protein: CASSQEERRIGNTIYF
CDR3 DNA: TGTGCCAGCAGCCAAGAAGAAAGGAGAATCGGAAACACCATATATTTT

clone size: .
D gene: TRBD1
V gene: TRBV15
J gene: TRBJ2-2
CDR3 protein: CATSGLYEDRAGELFF
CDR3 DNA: TGTGCCACCAGCGGACTATACGAGGACAGGGCGGGGGAGCTGTTTTTT

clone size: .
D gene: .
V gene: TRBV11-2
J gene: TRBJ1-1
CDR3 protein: CASVSGRRNTEAFF
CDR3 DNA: TGTGCCAGCGTCTCGGGCAGGAGGAACACTGAAGCTTTCTTT

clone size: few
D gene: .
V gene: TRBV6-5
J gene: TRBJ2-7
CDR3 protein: CASSYAGRSYEQYF
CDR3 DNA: TGTGCCAGCAGTTACGCGGGGAGATCCTACGAGCAGTACTTC

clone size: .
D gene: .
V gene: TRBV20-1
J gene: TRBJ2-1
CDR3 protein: CSARDMGSPGNEQFF
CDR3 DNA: TGCAGTGCTAGAGACATGGGGTCCCCGGGGAATGAGCAGTTCTTC

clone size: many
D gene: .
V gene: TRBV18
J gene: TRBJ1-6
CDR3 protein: CASSLSVGENSPLHF
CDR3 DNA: TGTGCCAGCTCTCTAAGCGTGGGGGAAAATTCACCCCTCCACTTT

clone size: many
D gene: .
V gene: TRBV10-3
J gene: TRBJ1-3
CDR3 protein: CAISQRRAVSGNTIYF
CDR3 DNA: TGTGCCATCAGCCAACGCAGGGCGGTATCTGGAAACACCATATATTTT

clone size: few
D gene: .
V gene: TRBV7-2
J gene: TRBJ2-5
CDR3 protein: CASSFGETGTIQYF
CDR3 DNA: TGTGCCAGCAGCTTCGGGGAAACGGGCACAATCCAGTACTTC

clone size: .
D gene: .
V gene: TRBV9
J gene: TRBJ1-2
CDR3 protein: CASSPGTF
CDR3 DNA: TGTGCCAGCAGTCCGGGGACCTTC

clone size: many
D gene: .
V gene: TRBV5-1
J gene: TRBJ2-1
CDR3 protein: CASSLEIPYNEQFF
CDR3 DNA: TGCGCCAGCAGCCTTGAGATACCTTACAATGAGCAGTTCTTC

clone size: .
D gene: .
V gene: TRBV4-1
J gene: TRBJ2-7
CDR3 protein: CASSQGQGKVKQYF
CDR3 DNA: TGCGCCAGCAGCCAAGGTCAGGGTAAAGTTAAGCAGTACTTC

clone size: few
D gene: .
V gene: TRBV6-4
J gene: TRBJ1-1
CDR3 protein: CASLFFGPYSLEAFF
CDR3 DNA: TGTGCCAGCCTATTCTTTGGCCCCTACTCACTTGAAGCTTTCTTT

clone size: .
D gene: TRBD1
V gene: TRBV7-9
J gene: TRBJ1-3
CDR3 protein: CASSPTGDRDEGNTIYF
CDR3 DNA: TGTGCCAGCAGTCCAACGGGGGACAGGGACGAAGGGAACACCATATATTTT

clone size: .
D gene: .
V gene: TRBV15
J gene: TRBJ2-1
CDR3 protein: CATSSTGTRNEQFF
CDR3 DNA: TGTGCCACCAGCAGTACCGGGACGCGAAATGAGCAGTTCTTC

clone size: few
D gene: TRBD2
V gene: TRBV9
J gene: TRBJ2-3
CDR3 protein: CASSVGLLAGSTDTQYF
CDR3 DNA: TGTGCCAGCAGCGTAGGTCTTCTAGCGGGGAGCACAGATACGCAGTATTTT

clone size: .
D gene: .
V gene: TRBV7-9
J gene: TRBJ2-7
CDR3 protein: CASSLGTPPYEQYF
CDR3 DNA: TGTGCCAGCAGCTTAGGAACCCCGCCCTACGAGCAGTACTTC